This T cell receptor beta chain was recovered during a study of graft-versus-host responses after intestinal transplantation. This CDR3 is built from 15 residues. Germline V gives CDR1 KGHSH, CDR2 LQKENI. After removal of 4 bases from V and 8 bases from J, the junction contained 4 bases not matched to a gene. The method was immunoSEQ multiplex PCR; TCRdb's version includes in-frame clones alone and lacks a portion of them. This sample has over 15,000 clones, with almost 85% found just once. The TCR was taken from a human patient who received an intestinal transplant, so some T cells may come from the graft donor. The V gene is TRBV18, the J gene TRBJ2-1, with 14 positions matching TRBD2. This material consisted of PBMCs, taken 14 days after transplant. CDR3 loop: CASSLRTSGRYEQFF. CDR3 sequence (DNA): TGTGCCAGCTCACTCCGGACTAGCGGGAGGTATGAGCAGTTCTTC.